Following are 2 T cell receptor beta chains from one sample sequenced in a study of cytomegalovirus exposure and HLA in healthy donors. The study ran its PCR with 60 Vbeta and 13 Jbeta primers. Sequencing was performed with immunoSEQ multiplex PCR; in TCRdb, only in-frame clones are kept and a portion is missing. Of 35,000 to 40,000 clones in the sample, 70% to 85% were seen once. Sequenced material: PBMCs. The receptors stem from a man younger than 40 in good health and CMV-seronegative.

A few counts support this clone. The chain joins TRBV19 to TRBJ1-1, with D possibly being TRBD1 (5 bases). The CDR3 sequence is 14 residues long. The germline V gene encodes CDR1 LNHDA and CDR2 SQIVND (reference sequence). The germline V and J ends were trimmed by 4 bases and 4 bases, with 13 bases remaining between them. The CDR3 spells CASSTAGGRTEAFF. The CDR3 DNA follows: TGTGCCAGTAGTACCGCGGGGGGTCGCACTGAAGCTTTCTTT.

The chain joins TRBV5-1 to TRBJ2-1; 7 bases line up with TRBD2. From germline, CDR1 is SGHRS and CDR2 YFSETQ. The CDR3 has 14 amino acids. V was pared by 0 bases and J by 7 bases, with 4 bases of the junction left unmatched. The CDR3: CASSLAGRRNEQFF. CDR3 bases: TGCGCCAGCAGCTTGGCCGGGAGGAGGAATGAGCAGTTCTTC.